A selection of T cell receptor beta chains follows, all from one sample in a study of T cell responses to AZD1222 COVID-19 vaccine. Sequenced by immunoSEQ multiplex PCR; TCRdb stores in-frame clones only, minus some. The sample shows 100,000 to 110,000 clones, around nine tenths of them seen only once. The material sequenced was peripheral blood, taken on day 0 of AZD1222 vaccination. These receptors were obtained from an adult in good health. Each CDR3 is given with its conserved first and last residue. The order of the fields is J gene, V gene, clone size, D gene, CDR3 DNA, CDR3 protein. The D gene is left open where the match is weak. Not every row has a clone size; where given, it reads once, few, many or a size class.

TRBJ2-2	TRBV2	-	-	TGTGCCAGCATGAAGCAGGGGAGAGACACCGGGGAGCTGTTTTTT	CASMKQGRDTGELFF
TRBJ2-4	TRBV30	-	-	TGTGCCTGGAGCCCTATAAGGGGAAACATTCAGTACTTC	CAWSPIRGNIQYF
TRBJ1-2	TRBV5-8	-	-	TGTGCCAGCAGCTCGGGACCCTATGGCTACACCTTC	CASSSGPYGYTF
TRBJ1-6	TRBV28	-	TRBD1	TGTGCCAGCAGTTTAGACAGGGGCTATAATTCACCCCTCCACTTT	CASSLDRGYNSPLHF
TRBJ1-3	TRBV5-5	-	-	TGTGCCAGCAGCTTGGCGCCTAACACCATATATTTT	CASSLAPNTIYF
TRBJ2-1	TRBV5-1	-	TRBD2	TGCGCCAGCAGCCCAGGACTAGCGGGAGAACATGAGCAGTTCTTC	CASSPGLAGEHEQFF
TRBJ1-2	TRBV9	once	TRBD1	TGTGCCAGCAGCAAACCGGGACAGCCCTATGGCTACACCTTC	CASSKPGQPYGYTF
TRBJ1-2	TRBV5-6	-	TRBD1	TGTGCCAGCAGTCAAGACAGGGCGGGTGGCTACACCTTC	CASSQDRAGGYTF
TRBJ2-2	TRBV11-3	once	-	TGTGCCAGCAGCCGCAGGGACCGGAACACCGGGGAGCTGTTTTTT	CASSRRDRNTGELFF
TRBJ2-7	TRBV7-9	-	-	TGTGCCAGCAGCGAAAAGGGACCGCGTTCCTACGAGCAGTACTTC	CASSEKGPRSYEQYF
TRBJ1-2	TRBV3-1/TRBV3-2	-	TRBD1	TGTGCCAGCAGCCCGTCACAGGGGGCATCGTATGGCTACACCTTC	CASSPSQGASYGYTF
TRBJ1-2	TRBV18	-	TRBD1	TGTGCCAGCTCACCGGTTGGGGGACAGGGAGTTCGTAACTATGGCTACACCTTC	CASSPVGGQGVRNYGYTF
TRBJ2-3	TRBV29-1	-	-	TGCAGCCTTGCTCAGGGCCAGCTCACAGATACGCAGTATTTT	CSLAQGQLTDTQYF
TRBJ2-7	TRBV10-3	-	-	TGTGCCATCAGTGTGTCGGGAACTCGCCCCGAGCAGTACTTC	CAISVSGTRPEQYF
TRBJ2-1	TRBV4-1	-	-	TGCGCCAGCAGCCAAGATAAAACCACGTACAATGAGCAGTTCTTC	CASSQDKTTYNEQFF
TRBJ1-3	TRBV18	once	-	TGTGCCAGCTCACCACCGAGCGGGGGGGCAGGCGGTTCTGGAAACACCATATATTTT	CASSPPSGGAGGSGNTIYF
TRBJ1-2	TRBV27	once	-	TGTGCCAGCAGTTTATCGACTTCCTTGGGAGGGGGCTACACCTTC	CASSLSTSLGGGYTF
TRBJ2-4	TRBV5-1	-	TRBD2	TGCGCCAGCAGCTTGGGCGGGACTAGAGAAAACATTCAGTACTTC	CASSLGGTRENIQYF
TRBJ1-2	TRBV6-5	-	-	TGTGCCAGCAGGACCTCCGTCCTTGGATACTATGGCTACACCTTC	CASRTSVLGYYGYTF
TRBJ2-7	TRBV7-9	-	-	TGTGCCAGCAGCTTTACGAGGGAGCAGTACTTC	CASSFTREQYF
TRBJ2-3	TRBV25-1	-	-	TGTGCCAGCAGTGTGTCCGGTACGCAGTATTTT	CASSVSGTQYF
TRBJ1-1	TRBV28	-	TRBD1	TGTGCCAGCAGTTCGGACAGGGTCGCTGAAGCTTTCTTT	CASSSDRVAEAFF
TRBJ1-1	TRBV10-1	-	-	TGCGCCAGCAGTGAATCCAGGGCCACTGAAGCTTTCTTT	CASSESRATEAFF
TRBJ1-2	TRBV9	-	-	TGTGCCAGCAGCGTAGGTCCGGATAGAAATGGCTACACCTTC	CASSVGPDRNGYTF
TRBJ2-1	TRBV7-2	-	-	TGTGCCAGCAGTCCCGATCAGGTAAGCTACAATGAGCAGTTCTTC	CASSPDQVSYNEQFF
TRBJ1-1	TRBV5-4	-	-	TGTGCCAGCAGCTCTCCGGACCTAGAAGGTTTCTTT	CASSSPDLEGFF
TRBJ1-1	TRBV15	-	-	TGTGCCACCAGCACGTGGGGGGGGGACACTGAAGCTTTCTTT	CATSTWGGDTEAFF
TRBJ1-4	TRBV4-2	few	TRBD1	TGTGCCAGCAGCCTATCCCGGGACAGGGGCTTGATTCGCCTGATTGAAAAACTGTTTTTT	CASSLSRDRGLIRLIEKLFF